Shown below are 11 T cell receptor beta chains from a single sample sequenced in a study of blood T cell repertoires in COVID-19 (dated by TCRdb to about 2020). Library construction relied on the immunoSEQ multiplex PCR assay. TCRdb obtained this table from immuneACCESS and retained in-frame rearrangements with V and J assigned. These tables miss some clones; where compared with another copy, unresolved V genes account for less than half of the shortfall, and the remainder is unexplained. Counted in this sample were under 200,000 clones; about 81% of them appeared once. The ten largest account for around an eighth of the sample. Material: peripheral blood. The receptors come from a man younger than 45 with active or convalescent COVID-19.

The chain employs TRBV6-2 or TRBV6-3 and TRBJ2-1, with 9 bases identical to TRBD2. Germline V gene data show CDR1 as MNHEY and CDR2 as SVGEGT. This CDR3 is 15 amino acids long. J lost 7 bases, V lost 2 bases, and 6 bases had no gene match. CDR3 DNA sequence: TGTGCCAGCAGTTACGGCGGGGGGGCCCGAAATGAGCAGTTCTTC. Its translation is CASSYGGGARNEQFF.

The chain uses TRBV4-1 and TRBJ2-1; TRBD1 aligns across 9 bases. V lost 5 bases and J lost 3; bases outside the gene matches: 5. Per the germline V gene, CDR1 is MGHRA and CDR2 is YSYEKL. This CDR3 comprises 15 residues. The CDR3: CASSSWGQGYNEQFF. CDR3 bases: TGCGCCAGCAGCTCGTGGGGACAGGGCTACAATGAGCAGTTCTTC.

The rearrangement uses TRBV5-1 and TRBJ1-2, with TRBD1 matching 8 bases. CDR1 and CDR2 (germline): SGHRS, YFSETQ. Unmatched junction bases numbered 10, after V lost 0 bases and J lost 3 bases. CDR3 length equals 17 residues. The CDR3 sequence is CASSLGRQGRKDYGYTF. In DNA form, the CDR3 reads TGCGCCAGCAGCTTGGGCAGACAGGGGAGAAAAGACTATGGCTACACCTTC.

The CDR3 nucleotides are TGCGCCAGCAGCATGGGGGACAGGCGAGACACCGGGGAGCTGTTTTTT. Translating gives CASSMGDRRDTGELFF. V usage is TRBV5-1 and J usage is TRBJ2-2; 8 bases agree with TRBD1. The CDR3 runs 16 residues. Trimming took 4 bases from V and 3 from J; bases not matched to a gene: 8. Germline-derived CDR1 and CDR2 are SGHRS and YFSETQ.

This clone was observed a handful of times. V and J are TRBV6-2 or TRBV6-3 and TRBJ1-2, with TRBD1 as a possible D gene (5 bases). The germline V and J ends were trimmed by 6 bases and 8 bases, with 13 bases remaining between them. This CDR3 has 12 amino acids. Germline loops: CDR1 MNHEY, CDR2 SVGEGT. This CDR3 is CASSPTGGGYTF. The CDR3 DNA follows: TGTGCCAGCAGCCCCACAGGAGGGGGCTACACCTTC.

The chain recombines TRBV4-1 with TRBJ1-1; D is perhaps TRBD1 (6 bases). This CDR3 comprises 15 residues. V shed 4 bases and J shed 0 bases, with 12 bases lying between them. Germline V lookup: CDR1 MGHRA, CDR2 YSYEKL. As DNA, the CDR3 is TGCGCCAGCAGCCGCTCCGACAGGTTGAACACTGAAGCTTTCTTT. Its protein is CASSRSDRLNTEAFF.

This sequence joins TRBV6-1 and TRBJ2-3; 9 bases are shared with TRBD2. This CDR3 is 16 amino acids long. V gave up 1 base and J gave up 5 bases; unmatched junction bases: 7. The germline gives CDR1 MNHNS, CDR2 SASEGT. The DNA for the CDR3 is TGTGCCAGCAGTGAAGGAATAGCGGGAGCAGGAGATACGCAGTATTTT. It translates to CASSEGIAGAGDTQYF.

The gene calls are TRBV7-9 and TRBJ2-5; D possibly corresponds to TRBD1 (6 bases). This CDR3 spans 17 amino acids. Trimming left V 5 bases short and J 3 bases short, with 22 bases between. Germline CDR1 is SEHNR and CDR2 is FQNEAQ (reference sequence). The CDR3 DNA reads TGTGCCAGCAGCACACCGGGACAAGGACCATGGGAAGAGACCCAGTACTTC. Encoded protein: CASSTPGQGPWEETQYF. The variable domain in full, with the rest retrieved from reference TRBV7-9 and TRBJ2-5, is DTGVSQNPRHKITKRGQNVTFRCDPISEHNRLYWYRQTLGQGPEFLTYFQNEAQLEKSRLLSDRFSAERPKGSFSTLEIQRTEQGDSAMYLCASSTPGQGPWEETQYFGPGTRLLVL.

The CDR3 loop is CASSSLFGTGGLFF. The CDR3 coding sequence is TGTGCCAGCAGTTCTCTTTTCGGGACCGGGGGACTGTTTTTT. This chain connects TRBV6-5 to TRBJ1-4; perhaps TRBD1 as D (5 bases). CDR1 is MNHEY and CDR2 is SVGAGI in the germline V gene. V lost 4 bases and J lost 13, with 19 bases in between. The CDR3 covers 14 residues.

This chain uses TRBV3-1 (or the pseudogene TRBV3-2) with TRBJ2-3, with 8 positions matching TRBD2. V lost 0 bases and J lost 6; bases outside the gene matches: 20. Germline CDR1 and CDR2: LGHDT and YNNKEL (reference sequence). This CDR3 is built from 20 residues. The CDR3: CASSQDPPPASGLDSDTQYF. The CDR3 nucleotides read TGTGCCAGCAGCCAAGATCCACCCCCTGCTAGCGGGTTAGATTCGGATACGCAGTATTTT.

V usage is TRBV7-2 and J usage is TRBJ1-4; maybe TRBD1 (6 bases). This CDR3 is 15 amino acids long. Germline V gives CDR1 SGHTA, CDR2 FQGNSA. Trimming took 1 base from V and 8 from J, leaving 14 bases between them. The chain's CDR3 is CASSLVGGAGEKLFF. In DNA, the CDR3 is TGTGCCAGCAGCTTAGTAGGGGGGGCGGGCGAAAAACTGTTTTTT.